This TCR beta chain appears in the sequencing data of a study of blood T cell repertoires in COVID-19. Study-level background: The study drew acute and convalescent COVID-19 samples from the United States, Italy and Spain. Sources were T cells, B-cell-depleted T cells, or PBMCs; the material itself was cDNA or gDNA.

This clone was counted between two and nine times. Trimming cost V 1 base and J 0 bases, with 14 bases left between them. This CDR3 contains 16 residues. Germline V gene sequence: CDR1 SGHRS, CDR2 YFSETQ. Original processing notes: Cell counts per sample came from amplifying reference gene primers. This table comes from immunoSEQ multiplex PCR, and its TCRdb copy is limited to in-frame clones, with some not included. That table supplies the V and J calls and clone size; D and trimming were determined from the DNA. The table records 35,000 to 45,000 clones, about 80% of them present only once. The chain recombines TRBV5-1 with TRBJ2-7, with TRBD2 as a possible D gene (5 bases). The TCR originated in a human donor in a cohort sampled during active COVID-19. The sequenced sample was peripheral blood. The CDR3 here is CASSLIYGINSYEQYF. As DNA, the CDR3 is TGCGCCAGCAGCTTGATTTACGGGATTAACTCCTACGAGCAGTACTTC.